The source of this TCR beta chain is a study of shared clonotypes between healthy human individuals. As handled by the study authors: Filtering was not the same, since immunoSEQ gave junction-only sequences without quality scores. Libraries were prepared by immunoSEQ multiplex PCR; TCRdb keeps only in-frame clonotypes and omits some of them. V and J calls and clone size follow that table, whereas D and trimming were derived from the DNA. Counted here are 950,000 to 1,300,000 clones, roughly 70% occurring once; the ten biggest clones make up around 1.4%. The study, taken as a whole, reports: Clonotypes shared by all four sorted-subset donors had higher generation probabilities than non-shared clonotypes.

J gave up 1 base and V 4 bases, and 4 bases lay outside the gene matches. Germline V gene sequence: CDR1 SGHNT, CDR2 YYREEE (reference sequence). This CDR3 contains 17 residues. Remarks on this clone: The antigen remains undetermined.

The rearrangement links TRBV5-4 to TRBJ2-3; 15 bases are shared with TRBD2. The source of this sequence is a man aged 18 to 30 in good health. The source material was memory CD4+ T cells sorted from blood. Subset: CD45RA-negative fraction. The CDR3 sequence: CASSGGLAGGRTDTQYF. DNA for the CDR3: TGTGCCAGCAGCGGGGGACTAGCGGGGGGACGCACAGATACGCAGTATTTT.